Reported below is one T cell receptor beta chain. Its target is not known. The data were produced by immunoSEQ multiplex PCR, yet TCRdb's version contains in-frame clones alone and is incomplete. Among tens of thousands of clones listed, around 79% were seen once. The data originate from a study of radiotherapy plus CTLA-4 blockade in lung cancer. As for the study in general: Overall, roughly 17% of patients showed an objective response, while 31% attained disease control. Broader study findings: Response was reportedly best predicted by early blood T cell clone dynamics, with interferon-beta. Expansion in blood of tumor-derived TCR clones was seen after radiotherapy plus ipilimumab.

This CDR3 has 16 residues. The sequences come from peripheral blood, collected from a patient treated with radiotherapy plus ipilimumab. The receptor was isolated from a human donor with non-small cell lung cancer who had a partial response to radiotherapy plus ipilimumab. Some clones in this sample may be carry-over from other donors' samples. V is TRBV21-1 and J is TRBJ2-7; TRBD1, as called in the table, went unchecked against the DNA. TRBV21-1 is a documented pseudogene. The CDR3 DNA reads TGTGCCAGCAGCGAAAGGGGTCAGGGCTGGACCTACGAGCAGTACTTC. It is translated as CASSERGQGWTYEQYF.